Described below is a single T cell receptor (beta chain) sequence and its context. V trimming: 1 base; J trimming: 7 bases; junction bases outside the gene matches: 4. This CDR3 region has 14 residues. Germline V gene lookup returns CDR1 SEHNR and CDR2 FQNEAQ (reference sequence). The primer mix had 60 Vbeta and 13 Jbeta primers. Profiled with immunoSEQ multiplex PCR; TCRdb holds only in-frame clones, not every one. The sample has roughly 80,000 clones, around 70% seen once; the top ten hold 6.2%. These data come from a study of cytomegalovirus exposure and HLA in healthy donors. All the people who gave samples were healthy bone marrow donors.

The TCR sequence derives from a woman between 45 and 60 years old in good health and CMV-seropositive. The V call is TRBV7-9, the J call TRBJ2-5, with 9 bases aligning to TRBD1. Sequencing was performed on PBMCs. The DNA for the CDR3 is TGTGCCAGCAGCTTAGAGGGACAGGGTGGGACCCAGTACTTC. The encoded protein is CASSLEGQGGTQYF. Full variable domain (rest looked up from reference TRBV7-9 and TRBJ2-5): DTGVSQNPRHKITKRGQNVTFRCDPISEHNRLYWYRQTLGQGPEFLTYFQNEAQLEKSRLLSDRFSAERPKGSFSTLEIQRTEQGDSAMYLCASSLEGQGGTQYFGPGTRLLVL.